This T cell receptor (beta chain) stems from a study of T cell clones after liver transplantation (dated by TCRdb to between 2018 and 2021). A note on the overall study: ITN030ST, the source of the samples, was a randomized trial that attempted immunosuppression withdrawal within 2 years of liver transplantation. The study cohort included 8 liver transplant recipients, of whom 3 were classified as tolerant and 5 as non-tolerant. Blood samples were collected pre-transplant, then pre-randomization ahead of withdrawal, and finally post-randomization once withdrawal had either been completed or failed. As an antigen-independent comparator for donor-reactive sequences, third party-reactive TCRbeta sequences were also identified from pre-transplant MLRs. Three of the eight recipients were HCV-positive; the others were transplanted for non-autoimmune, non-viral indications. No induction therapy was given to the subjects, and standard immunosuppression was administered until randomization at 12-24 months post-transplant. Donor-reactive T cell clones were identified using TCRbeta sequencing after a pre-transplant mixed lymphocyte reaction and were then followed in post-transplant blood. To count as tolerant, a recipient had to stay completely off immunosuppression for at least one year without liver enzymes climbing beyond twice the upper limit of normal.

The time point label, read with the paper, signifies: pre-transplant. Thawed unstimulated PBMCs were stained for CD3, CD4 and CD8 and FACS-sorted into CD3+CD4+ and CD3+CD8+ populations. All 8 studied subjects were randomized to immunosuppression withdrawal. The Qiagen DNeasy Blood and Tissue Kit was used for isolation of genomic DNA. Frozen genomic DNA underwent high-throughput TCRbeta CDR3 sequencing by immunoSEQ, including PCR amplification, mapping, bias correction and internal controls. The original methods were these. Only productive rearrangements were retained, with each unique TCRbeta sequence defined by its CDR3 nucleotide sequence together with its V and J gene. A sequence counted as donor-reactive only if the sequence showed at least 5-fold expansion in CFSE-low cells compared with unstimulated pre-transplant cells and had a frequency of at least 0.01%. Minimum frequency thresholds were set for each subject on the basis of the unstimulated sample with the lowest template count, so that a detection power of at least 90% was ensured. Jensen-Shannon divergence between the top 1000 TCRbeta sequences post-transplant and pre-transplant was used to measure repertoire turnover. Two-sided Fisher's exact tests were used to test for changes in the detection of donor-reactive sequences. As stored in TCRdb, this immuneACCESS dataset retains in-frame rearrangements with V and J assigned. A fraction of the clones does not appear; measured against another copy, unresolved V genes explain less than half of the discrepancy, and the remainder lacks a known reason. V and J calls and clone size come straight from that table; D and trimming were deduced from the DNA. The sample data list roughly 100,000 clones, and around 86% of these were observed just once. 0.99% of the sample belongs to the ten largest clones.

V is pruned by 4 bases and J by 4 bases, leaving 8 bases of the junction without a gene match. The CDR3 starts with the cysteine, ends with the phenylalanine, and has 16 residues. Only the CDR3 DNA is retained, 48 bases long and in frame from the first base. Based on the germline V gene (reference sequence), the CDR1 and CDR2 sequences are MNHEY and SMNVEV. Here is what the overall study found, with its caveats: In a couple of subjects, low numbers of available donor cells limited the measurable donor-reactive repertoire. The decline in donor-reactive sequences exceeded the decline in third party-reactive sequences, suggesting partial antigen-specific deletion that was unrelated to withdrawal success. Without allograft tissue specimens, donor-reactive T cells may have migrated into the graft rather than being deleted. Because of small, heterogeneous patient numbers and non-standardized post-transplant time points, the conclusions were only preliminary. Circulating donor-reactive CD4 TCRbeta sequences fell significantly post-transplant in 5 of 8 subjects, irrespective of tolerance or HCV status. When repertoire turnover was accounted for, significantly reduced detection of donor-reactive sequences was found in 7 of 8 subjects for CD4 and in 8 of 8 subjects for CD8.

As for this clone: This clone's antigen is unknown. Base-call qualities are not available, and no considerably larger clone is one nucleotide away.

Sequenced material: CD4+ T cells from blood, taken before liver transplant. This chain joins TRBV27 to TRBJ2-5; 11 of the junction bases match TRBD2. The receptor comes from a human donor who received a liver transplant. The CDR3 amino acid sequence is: CASSSGQGLAGETQYF. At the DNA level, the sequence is TGTGCCAGCAGTTCGGGCCAAGGACTAGCGGGAGAGACCCAGTACTTC.